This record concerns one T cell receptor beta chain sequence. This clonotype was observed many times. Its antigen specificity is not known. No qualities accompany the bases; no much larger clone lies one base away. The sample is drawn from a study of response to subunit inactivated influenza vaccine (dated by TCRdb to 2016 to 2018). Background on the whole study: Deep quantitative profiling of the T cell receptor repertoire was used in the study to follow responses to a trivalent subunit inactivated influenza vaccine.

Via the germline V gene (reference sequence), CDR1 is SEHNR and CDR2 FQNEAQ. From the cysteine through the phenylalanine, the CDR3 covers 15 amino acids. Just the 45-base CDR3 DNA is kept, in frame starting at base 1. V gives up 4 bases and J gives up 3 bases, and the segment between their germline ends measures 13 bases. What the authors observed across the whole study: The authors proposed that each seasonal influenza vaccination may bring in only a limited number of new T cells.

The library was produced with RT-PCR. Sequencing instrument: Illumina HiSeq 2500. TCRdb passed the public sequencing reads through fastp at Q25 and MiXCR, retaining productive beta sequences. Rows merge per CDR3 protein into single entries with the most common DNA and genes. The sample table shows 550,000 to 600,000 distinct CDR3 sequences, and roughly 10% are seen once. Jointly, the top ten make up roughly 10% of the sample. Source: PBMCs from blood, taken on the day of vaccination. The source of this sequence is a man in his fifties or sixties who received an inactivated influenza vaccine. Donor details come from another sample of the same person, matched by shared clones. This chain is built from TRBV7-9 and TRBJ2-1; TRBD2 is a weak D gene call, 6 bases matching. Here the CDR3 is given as CASSSFGGLYNEQFF. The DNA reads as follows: TGTGCCAGCAGCTCCTTCGGGGGTCTCTACAATGAGCAGTTCTTC.